This T cell receptor (beta chain) was identified during a study of metastatic and nonmetastatic thyroid tumors. V lost 5 bases to trimming and J lost 5 bases, with 10 bases between them. This CDR3 region has 13 residues. CDR1 SEHNR and CDR2 FQNEAQ come from the germline V gene (reference sequence). All patients were treatment-naive before thyroid surgery. MiXCR reprocessed the PCR reads for TCRdb. This table has 30,000 to 35,000 clones, about a fifth appearing once. The table lists this clone with many counts. The TCR comes from a male donor with papillary thyroid cancer or a benign thyroid nodule (not recorded which). Some clones in this sample may be carry-over from other donors' samples. The rearrangement uses TRBV7-9 and TRBJ2-1; D uncertain. The source material was tumor tissue. The CDR3 nucleotides read TGTGCCAGCAGCCCCCCTGGCGACAATGAGCAGTTCTTC. Amino acid sequence: CASSPPGDNEQFF.